This entry describes one T cell receptor beta chain. The CDR3 loop spans 16 amino acids. The V gene's germline CDR1 is MGHRA and CDR2 YSYEKL. V was trimmed by 0 bases and J by 4 bases, leaving 13 bases between them. TCRdb keeps only in-frame clones here, not all; method: immunoSEQ multiplex PCR. Among around 200,000 clones listed, less than 85% were seen once. This entry comes from a study of blood T cell repertoires in COVID-19. The TCR comes from a man in his fifties or sixties who had recovered from COVID-19. The specimen sequenced was peripheral blood. The chain recombines TRBV4-1 with TRBJ2-1, with a weak D call TRBD2 (6 bases). This CDR3 reads CASSQEVGGLYNEQFF. The CDR3 region has the DNA TGCGCCAGCAGCCAAGAGGTGGGAGGTCTATACAATGAGCAGTTCTTC.